The rows below give T cell receptor beta chains drawn from one sample of a study of T cell repertoires in cytomegalovirus infection. Each CDR3 protein gets one entry after TCRdb re-called the reads with MiXCR. The table includes 230,000 or so distinct CDR3 sequences, about a sixth detected once. The sample consisted of CD8+ T cells from PBMCs. Every receptor here comes from a human donor in good health (CMV status not recorded). Some clones in this sample may be carry-over from other donors' samples. Both conserved end residues are part of each CDR3. The D gene is left open where the match is weak. Clone size appears in some rows only: once, few, many, or a class for an expanded clone.

j_call d_call v_call clone_size cdr3_aa cdr3_nt
TRBJ2-3 TRBD1 TRBV28 many CASSEDRGTDTQYF TGTGCCAGCAGTGAGGACAGGGGCACAGATACGCAGTATTTT
TRBJ1-1 NA TRBV6-5 few CASSYGSTEAFF TGTGCCAGCAGTTACGGCAGCACTGAAGCTTTCTTT
TRBJ2-7 NA TRBV20-1 NA CSVRETREQYF TGCAGTGTCCGAGAGACTAGAGAGCAGTACTTC
TRBJ2-1 TRBD1 TRBV20-1 few CSASRDRGSYNEQFF TGCAGTGCGTCCCGGGACAGGGGCTCCTACAATGAGCAGTTCTTC
TRBJ2-2 TRBD1 TRBV14 NA CASSQPIFSGTGNTGELFF TGTGCCAGCAGCCAACCGATTTTTTCCGGGACAGGGAACACCGGGGAGCTGTTTTTT
TRBJ2-1 NA TRBV2 NA CASSGHVLEEQFF TGTGCCAGCAGCGGACATGTTCTGGAGGAGCAGTTCTTC
TRBJ2-6 NA TRBV7-6 few CASSLGPVQARANVLTF TGTGCCAGCAGCTTGGGGCCTGTGCAGGCGAGGGCCAACGTCCTGACTTTC
TRBJ2-1 TRBD2 TRBV11-2 many CASSFLAGGHNEQFF TGTGCCAGCAGCTTCTTGGCGGGGGGGCATAATGAGCAGTTCTTC
TRBJ2-5 NA TRBV7-7 many CASSLSGGETQYF TGTGCTAGCAGCTTATCAGGGGGGGAGACCCAGTACTTC
TRBJ1-2 NA TRBV20-1 few CSARDFDGTNYGYTF TGCAGTGCTAGAGATTTTGACGGAACTAACTATGGCTACACCTTC
TRBJ1-2 TRBD1 TRBV5-4 NA CASSMTGVRVNYGYTF TGTGCCAGCAGCATGACAGGGGTTAGGGTGAACTATGGCTACACCTTC
TRBJ1-1 NA TRBV20-1 many CSARGDRDTQLEAFF TGCAGTGCTAGGGGGGACCGGGACACCCAACTTGAAGCTTTCTTT
TRBJ1-1 NA TRBV6-4 NA CASSELSWFGEAFF TGTGCCAGCAGTGAGTTATCCTGGTTTGGTGAAGCTTTCTTT
TRBJ1-6 TRBD1 TRBV19 NA CASSQGAFDNSPLHF TGTGCCAGTAGCCAGGGGGCTTTCGATAATTCACCCCTCCACTTT
TRBJ2-5 NA TRBV7-8 many CASSWAYQETQYF TGTGCCAGCAGCTGGGCTTACCAAGAGACCCAGTACTTC
TRBJ1-1 NA TRBV6-6 NA CASSYARNTEAFF TGTGCCAGCAGTTACGCCCGGAACACTGAAGCTTTCTTT
TRBJ2-3 NA TRBV6-5 many CASRTGLAGTDTQYF TGTGCCAGCAGGACAGGTTTGGCCGGCACAGATACGCAGTATTTT
TRBJ2-7 NA TRBV7-9 few CASSPQVGEVSYEQYF TGTGCCAGCAGCCCCCAAGTGGGGGAGGTCTCCTACGAGCAGTACTTC
TRBJ2-7 NA TRBV6-5 many CASSYVSGVPEQYF TGTGCCAGCAGTTACGTCTCGGGCGTGCCCGAGCAGTACTTC
TRBJ2-7 NA TRBV28 many CASSPAHGGLSYEQYF TGTGCCAGCAGTCCGGCGCACGGGGGCCTCTCCTACGAGCAGTACTTC
TRBJ2-1 NA TRBV11-2 NA CASSLDWPGNEQFF TGTGCCAGCAGCTTAGATTGGCCCGGGAATGAGCAGTTCTTC
TRBJ2-5 TRBD2 TRBV28 many CASSHRLAEETQYF TGTGCCAGCAGTCATCGACTAGCGGAAGAGACCCAGTACTTC
TRBJ2-1 NA TRBV12-3/TRBV12-4 NA CASTGPSSYNEQFF TGTGCCAGCACAGGACCCAGCTCCTACAATGAGCAGTTCTTC
TRBJ1-1 NA TRBV11-2 NA CASSGRDGNTEAFF TGTGCCAGCAGCGGTCGGGACGGGAACACTGAAGCTTTCTTT
TRBJ2-3 NA TRBV28 many CASSLPGKDTQYF TGTGCCAGCAGTTTACCAGGCAAAGATACGCAGTATTTT
TRBJ2-5 TRBD2 TRBV12-3/TRBV12-4 few CARWGGETQYF TGTGCCCGCTGGGGGGGAGAGACCCAGTACTTC
TRBJ1-2 TRBD1 TRBV29-1 NA CSVSGTGADYTF TGCAGCGTTTCCGGGACAGGGGCAGACTACACCTTC
TRBJ2-1 TRBD2 TRBV19 NA CASTSKRGAGGEQFF TGTGCCAGTACTAGTAAGCGGGGGGCCGGTGGTGAGCAGTTCTTC
TRBJ2-5 TRBD2 TRBV6-1 NA CASSYDGGNQETQYF TGTGCCAGCAGTTACGACGGGGGGAACCAAGAGACCCAGTACTTC
TRBJ2-1 TRBD2 TRBV20-1 NA CSARVVPRGASSYNEQFF TGCAGTGCTAGAGTAGTCCCGCGGGGGGCGAGCTCCTACAATGAGCAGTTCTTC
TRBJ1-1 NA TRBV9 few CASSAVNVEAFF TGTGCCAGCAGCGCAGTGAATGTTGAAGCTTTCTTT
TRBJ2-7 TRBD1 TRBV7-6 NA CASSRTGENYEQYF TGTGCCAGCAGCCGGACAGGGGAAAACTACGAGCAGTACTTC
TRBJ2-1 NA TRBV12-3/TRBV12-4 NA CASSLTISEQFF TGTGCCAGCAGTCTAACTATCTCTGAGCAGTTCTTC
TRBJ1-1 TRBD1 TRBV7-9 few CASSPYRDSSIEAFF TGTGCCAGCAGCCCTTATCGGGACAGCAGTATAGAAGCTTTCTTT
TRBJ2-7 TRBD1 TRBV29-1 NA CSVEGPGTGYEQYF TGCAGCGTTGAAGGCCCTGGGACAGGCTACGAGCAGTACTTC
TRBJ1-6 NA TRBV4-1 few CASSQDGFGFSPLHF TGCGCCAGCAGCCAAGATGGTTTCGGGTTTTCACCCCTCCACTTT